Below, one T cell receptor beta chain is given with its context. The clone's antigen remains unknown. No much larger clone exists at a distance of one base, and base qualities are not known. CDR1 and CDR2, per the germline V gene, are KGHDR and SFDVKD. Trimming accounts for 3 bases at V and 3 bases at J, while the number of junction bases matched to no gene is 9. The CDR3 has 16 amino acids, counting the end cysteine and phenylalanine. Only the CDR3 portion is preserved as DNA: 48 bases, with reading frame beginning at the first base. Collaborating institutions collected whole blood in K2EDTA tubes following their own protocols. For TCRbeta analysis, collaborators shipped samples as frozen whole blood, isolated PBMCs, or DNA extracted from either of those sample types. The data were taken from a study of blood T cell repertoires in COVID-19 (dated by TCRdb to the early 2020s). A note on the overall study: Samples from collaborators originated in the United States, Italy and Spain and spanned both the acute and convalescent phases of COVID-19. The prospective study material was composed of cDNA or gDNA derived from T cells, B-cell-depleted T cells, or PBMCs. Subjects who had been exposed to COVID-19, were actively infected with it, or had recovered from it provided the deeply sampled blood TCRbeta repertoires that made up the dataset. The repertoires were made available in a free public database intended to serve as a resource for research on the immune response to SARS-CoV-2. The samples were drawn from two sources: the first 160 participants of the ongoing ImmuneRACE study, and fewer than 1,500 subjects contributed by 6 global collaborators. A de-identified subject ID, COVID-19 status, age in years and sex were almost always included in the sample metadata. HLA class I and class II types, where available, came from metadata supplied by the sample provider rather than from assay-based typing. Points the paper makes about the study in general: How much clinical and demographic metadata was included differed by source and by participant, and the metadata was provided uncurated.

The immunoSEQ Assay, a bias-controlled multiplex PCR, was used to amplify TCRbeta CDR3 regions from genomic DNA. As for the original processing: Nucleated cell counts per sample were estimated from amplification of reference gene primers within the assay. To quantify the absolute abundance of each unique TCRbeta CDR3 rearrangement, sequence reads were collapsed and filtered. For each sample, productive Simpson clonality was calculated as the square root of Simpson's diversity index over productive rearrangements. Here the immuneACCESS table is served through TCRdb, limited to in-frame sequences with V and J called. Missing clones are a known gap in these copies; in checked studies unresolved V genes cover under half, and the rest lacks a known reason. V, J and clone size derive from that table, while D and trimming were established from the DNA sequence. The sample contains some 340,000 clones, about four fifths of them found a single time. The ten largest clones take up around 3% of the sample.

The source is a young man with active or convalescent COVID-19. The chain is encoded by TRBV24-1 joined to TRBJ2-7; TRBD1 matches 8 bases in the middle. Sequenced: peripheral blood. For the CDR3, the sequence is CATSDSRQGLIYEQYF. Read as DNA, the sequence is TGTGCCACCAGTGATAGTCGACAGGGGTTAATCTACGAGCAGTACTTC.